This is a list of T cell receptor beta chains from one sample in a study of CD8+CD57+ T cells in acquired aplastic anemia. TCRdb re-analysed the reads in MiXCR, keeping a single row per CDR3 protein. This sample has 400,000 to 450,000 distinct CDR3 sequences, with around 68% found just once. Specimen: sorted CD4+, CD8+, or CD8+CD57+ T cells (not recorded which) from PBMCs. These receptors all stem from a human donor in good health, serving as a control. Each CDR3 is given with its conserved first and last residue. Each record gives: D gene, V gene, J gene, clone size, CDR3 protein. A D gene is named only where the DNA matches it firmly. A clone size is listed for some rows: how often the clone was seen (once, few, many), or a class if it is expanded.

TRBD1,TRBV20-1,TRBJ2-1,-,CSARDRASEKFF
TRBD1,TRBV20-1,TRBJ1-1,-,CSAPGPRTGNTEAFF
-,TRBV12-3/TRBV12-4,TRBJ1-1,-,CASSQRLQGTLNTEAFF
-,TRBV20-1,TRBJ2-7,-,CSASVDGSSEQYF
TRBD2,TRBV7-3,TRBJ2-7,-,CASSRGLAGASSYEQYF
-,TRBV29-1,TRBJ1-3,-,CSVEKGYSGNTIYF
-,TRBV6-6,TRBJ2-3,-,CAISEGGLTTDTQYF
TRBD1,TRBV10-3,TRBJ2-7,-,CASSTGQGSDEQHF
TRBD2,TRBV5-1,TRBJ2-5,many,CASSPTPGGQETQYF
-,TRBV5-4,TRBJ1-4,-,CASSMRQPGNEKLFF
-,TRBV12-3/TRBV12-4,TRBJ1-5,many,CASRRGSGQPFDQPQHF
-,TRBV3-1,TRBJ1-5,many,CASSQEGTVNQPQHF
-,TRBV19,TRBJ2-7,many,CASSIGVGGYEQYF
-,TRBV20-1,TRBJ2-7,-,CSASESLYEQYF
-,TRBV29-1,TRBJ1-1,few,CSVAPAGDTEAFF
-,TRBV7-9,TRBJ2-2,-,CASSAGNTQETYF
-,TRBV24-1,TRBJ2-3,-,CATSEAGADTQYF
-,TRBV5-1,TRBJ1-6,once,CASRALGDNNSPLHF
-,TRBV10-3,TRBJ2-7,-,CAISSRQAAPGDYEQYF
-,TRBV5-1,TRBJ2-3,many,CASSLLLRVTSDTQYF
TRBD2,TRBV5-4,TRBJ2-5,-,CASSIDSGKTQYF
TRBD1,TRBV10-2,TRBJ1-2,-,CAIPPGQGRGGYTF
-,TRBV7-2,TRBJ2-5,-,CASSGQELAGETQYF
-,TRBV9,TRBJ1-1,-,CASSHPWGQAFF
-,TRBV7-2,TRBJ1-4,-,CASSLASSLALFF
-,TRBV7-6,TRBJ1-2,-,CASSLGETQYFGPF
TRBD1,TRBV9,TRBJ2-7,-,CASSIRDRNEKLF
TRBD2,TRBV5-6,TRBJ2-3,once,CASSLTGGATDTQYF
-,TRBV7-2,TRBJ2-7,-,CASSFGGPGEGGSEQYF
TRBD1,TRBV7-2,TRBJ1-2,-,CASSLGLGQGKGDGYTF
TRBD1,TRBV10-3,TRBJ2-3,-,CAISAGTGRVGDTQYF
-,TRBV5-4,TRBJ1-1,many,CASSPRQGGLNTEAFF
TRBD1,TRBV4-1,TRBJ2-7,many,CASSPFGTGGIYEQYF
TRBD1,TRBV5-1,TRBJ1-4,many,CASSSGTEVNEKLFF
TRBD1,TRBV5-1,TRBJ2-5,-,CASSPGGTGRETQYF
-,TRBV19,TRBJ2-7,-,CASSEGRELYEQYF
TRBD1,TRBV7-2,TRBJ1-6,-,CASSSAGGNNHPQF
TRBD1,TRBV6-5,TRBJ2-7,many,CASSPPSGTGSYEQYF
TRBD2,TRBV7-2,-,-,CASSSDSGGTQQFF
-,TRBV14,TRBJ2-5,-,CATSDQNETQYF
-,TRBV30,TRBJ2-5,few,CASSPVVGDLTQYF
-,TRBV7-9,TRBJ1-4,once,CASSQTTNETLFF
-,TRBV9,TRBJ2-5,once,CASSVGGLEDPYF
TRBD1,TRBV29-1,TRBJ1-2,many,CSGGQGNYGYTF
-,TRBV9,TRBJ2-3,once,CASSVDCTDLQYF
TRBD1,TRBV5-1,TRBJ2-3,many,CASSDGADRSTDTQYF
-,TRBV2,-,-,CASRQRGKQTQHF